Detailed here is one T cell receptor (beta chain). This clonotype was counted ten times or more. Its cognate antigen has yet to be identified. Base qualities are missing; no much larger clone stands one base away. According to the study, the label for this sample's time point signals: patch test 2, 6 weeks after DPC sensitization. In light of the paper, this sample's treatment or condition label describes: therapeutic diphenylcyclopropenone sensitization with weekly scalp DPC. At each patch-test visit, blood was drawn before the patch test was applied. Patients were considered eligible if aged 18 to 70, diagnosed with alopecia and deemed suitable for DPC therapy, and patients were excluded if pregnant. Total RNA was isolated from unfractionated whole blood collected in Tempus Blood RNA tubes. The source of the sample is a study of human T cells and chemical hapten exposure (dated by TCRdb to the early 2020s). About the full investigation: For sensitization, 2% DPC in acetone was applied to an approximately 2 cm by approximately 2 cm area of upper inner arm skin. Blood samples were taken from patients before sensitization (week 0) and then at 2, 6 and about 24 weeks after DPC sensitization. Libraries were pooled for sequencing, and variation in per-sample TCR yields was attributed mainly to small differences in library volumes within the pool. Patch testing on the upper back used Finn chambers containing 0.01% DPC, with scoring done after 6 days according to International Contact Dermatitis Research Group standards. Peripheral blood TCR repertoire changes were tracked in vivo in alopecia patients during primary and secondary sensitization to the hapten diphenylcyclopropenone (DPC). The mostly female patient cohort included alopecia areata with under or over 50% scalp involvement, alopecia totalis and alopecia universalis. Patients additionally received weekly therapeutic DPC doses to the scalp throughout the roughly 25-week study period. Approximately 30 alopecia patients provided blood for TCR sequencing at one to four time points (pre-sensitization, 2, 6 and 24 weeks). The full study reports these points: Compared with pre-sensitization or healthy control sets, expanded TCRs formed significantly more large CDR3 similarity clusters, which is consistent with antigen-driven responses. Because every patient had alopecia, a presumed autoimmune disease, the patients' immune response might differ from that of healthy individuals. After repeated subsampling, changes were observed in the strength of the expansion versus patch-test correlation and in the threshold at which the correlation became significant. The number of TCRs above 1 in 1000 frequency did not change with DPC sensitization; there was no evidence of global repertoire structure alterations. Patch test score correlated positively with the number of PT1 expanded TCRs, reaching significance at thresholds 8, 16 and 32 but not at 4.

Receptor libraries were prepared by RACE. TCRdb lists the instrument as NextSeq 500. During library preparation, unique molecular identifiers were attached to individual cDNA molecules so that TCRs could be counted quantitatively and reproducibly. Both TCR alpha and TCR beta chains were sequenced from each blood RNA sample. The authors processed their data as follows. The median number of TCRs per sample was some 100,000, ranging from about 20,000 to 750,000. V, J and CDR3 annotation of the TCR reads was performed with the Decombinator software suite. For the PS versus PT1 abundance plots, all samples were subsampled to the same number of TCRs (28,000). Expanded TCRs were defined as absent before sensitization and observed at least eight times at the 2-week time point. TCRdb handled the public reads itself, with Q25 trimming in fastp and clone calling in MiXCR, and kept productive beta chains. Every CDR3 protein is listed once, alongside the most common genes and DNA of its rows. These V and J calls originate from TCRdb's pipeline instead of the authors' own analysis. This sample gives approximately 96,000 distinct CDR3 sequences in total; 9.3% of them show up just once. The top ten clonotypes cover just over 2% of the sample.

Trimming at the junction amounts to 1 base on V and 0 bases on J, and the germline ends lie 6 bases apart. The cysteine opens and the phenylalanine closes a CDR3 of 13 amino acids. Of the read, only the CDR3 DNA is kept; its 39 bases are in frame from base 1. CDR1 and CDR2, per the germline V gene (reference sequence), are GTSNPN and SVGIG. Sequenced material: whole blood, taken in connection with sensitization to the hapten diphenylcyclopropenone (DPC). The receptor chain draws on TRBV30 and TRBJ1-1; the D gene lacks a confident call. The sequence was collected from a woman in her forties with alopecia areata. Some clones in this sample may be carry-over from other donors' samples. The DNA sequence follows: TGTGCCTGGAGTGGGAGGCTGAACACTGAAGCTTTCTTT. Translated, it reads CAWSGRLNTEAFF.